Described below is a single T cell receptor (beta chain) sequence and its context. The data derive from a study of early T cells in non-severe SARS-CoV-2 infection. V lost 6 bases and J 0 bases, leaving 12 bases between the germline ends. The CDR3 length is 16 residues. TCRdb recomputed calls from the 5' RACE reads with MiXCR, one row per CDR3 protein. The sample lists more than 65,000 distinct CDR3 sequences; about 13% were seen once. The TCR sequence derives from an adult who was a healthcare worker with PCR-confirmed SARS-CoV-2 infection or an uninfected control (not recorded which). Sequenced: whole blood. The chain combines TRBV12-3 or TRBV12-4 with TRBJ1-6, with a tentative D call TRBD1 (6 bases). The DNA of the CDR3 is TGTGCCAGCAGGAGGGGGGAGAGCTCCTATAATTCACCCCTCCACTTT. It codes for CASRRGESSYNSPLHF.